The 24 T cell receptor beta chains given below trace back to one sample, sequenced in a study of blood T cell repertoires in COVID-19. Repertoires were generated with immunoSEQ multiplex PCR, while TCRdb's copy carries only in-frame clones and drops some. The sample lists some 140,000 clones; about 80% were seen once. The sequenced sample consisted of peripheral blood. The receptors here all came from a woman aged 55-70 years with acute or convalescent COVID-19.

The J gene is TRBJ2-6, the V gene TRBV29-1, with D possibly being TRBD1 (5 bases). In germline, CDR1 is SQVTM, CDR2 ANQGSEA. The CDR3 consists of 17 residues. The ends were cut back, 2 bases at V and 0 bases at J, with 14 bases in the middle. The DNA of the CDR3 is TGCAGCGTTGAAAGTTGGGGCGGTGCCTCTGGGGCCAACGTCCTGACTTTC. As protein: CSVESWGGASGANVLTF.

The CDR3 spells CASSPPGTSGGYEQYF. In DNA, the CDR3 is TGTGCCAGCTCACCACCGGGGACTAGCGGGGGGTACGAGCAGTACTTC. The chain joins TRBV18 to TRBJ2-7; 15 bases agree with TRBD2. This CDR3 is 16 amino acids long. Germline V gene lookup returns CDR1 KGHSH and CDR2 LQKENI. V lost 0 bases and J lost 4; bases outside the gene matches: 1.

This clone appeared once. V usage is TRBV5-1 and J usage is TRBJ1-1, with TRBD1 identical over 11 bases. Trimming cost V 4 bases and J 1 base; bases outside gene matches: 9. CDR3 size: 17 residues. Germline CDR1 is SGHRS and CDR2 is YFSETQ. The CDR3 reads CASSPHWTGGANTEAFF. The CDR3 DNA is TGCGCCAGCAGCCCCCATTGGACAGGGGGCGCGAACACTGAAGCTTTCTTT.

The chain carries TRBV15 and TRBJ1-4, with 9 bases identical to TRBD1. J gave up 7 bases and V 4 bases, and 16 bases lay outside the gene matches. The germline CDR1 and CDR2 sequences are LNHNV and YYDKDF (reference sequence). The CDR3 is made up of 18 amino acids. The CDR3 sequence: CATSTRDLPGQGREKLFF. The CDR3 nucleotides read TGTGCCACCAGCACCCGAGACTTGCCGGGACAGGGACGTGAAAAACTGTTTTTT.

This chain connects TRBV5-1 to TRBJ2-2, with TRBD2 as a possible D gene (5 bases). The CDR3 contains 15 residues. The V gene lost 6 bases and the J gene lost 3 bases, with 15 bases spanning the gap. The germline V gene encodes CDR1 SGHRS and CDR2 YFSETQ. The CDR3 DNA follows: TGCGCCAGCACCTACACGGCTAGCCACACCGGGGAGCTGTTTTTT. It codes for CASTYTASHTGELFF.

This chain links TRBV19 with TRBJ1-2; 7 nucleotides agree with TRBD1. This CDR3 contains 14 residues. J gave up 6 bases and V 6 bases, and 10 bases lay outside the gene matches. Germline V gene sequence: CDR1 LNHDA, CDR2 SQIVND (reference sequence). The CDR3: CASRIQGLGHGYTF. CDR3 bases: TGTGCCAGTAGGATACAGGGGTTGGGACATGGCTACACCTTC.

V and J are TRBV12-3 or TRBV12-4 and TRBJ1-2; D remains unclear. CDR3 length equals 13 residues. V was pared by 7 bases and J by 4 bases, with 13 bases between. DNA of the CDR3: TGTGCCAGCACCCCCGGGAGGGTCTATGGCTACACCTTC. Residues: CASTPGRVYGYTF.

The chain's CDR3 is CASSPSRGRTEAFF. The DNA for the CDR3 is TGTGCCAGCAGTCCTAGCCGCGGTAGGACTGAAGCTTTCTTT. The J gene is TRBJ1-1, the V gene TRBV28, with no clear D. From germline, CDR1 is MDHEN and CDR2 SYDVKM. This CDR3 contains 14 residues. V was trimmed by 5 bases and J by 5 bases, leaving 15 bases between them.

The rearrangement links TRBV5-1 to TRBJ1-1, with D tentatively TRBD1 (5 bases). V was shortened by 1 base and J by 8 bases, with 12 bases between the two germline ends. This CDR3 comprises 13 residues. The germline V gene has CDR1 SGHRS and CDR2 YFSETQ. CDR3 bases: TGCGCCAGCAGCTTGTTTGACAGCCAAGAAGCTTTCTTT. Translation gives CASSLFDSQEAFF. Complete variable domain (other parts from reference TRBV5-1 and TRBJ1-1): KAGVTQTPRYLIKTRGQQVTLSCSPISGHRSVSWYQQTPGQGLQFLFEYFSETQRNKGNFPGRFSGRQFSNSRSEMNVSTLELGDSALYLCASSLFDSQEAFFGQGTRLTVV.

Only a few counts were recorded for this clone. This sequence joins TRBV12-3 or TRBV12-4 and TRBJ2-5; 9 positions agree with TRBD2. The CDR3 totals 13 residues. The V gene end was trimmed by 8 bases and the J gene end by 3 bases; junction bases not matched to a gene: 4. This CDR3 is CASSRGGEETQYF. The CDR3 DNA sequence: TGTGCCAGCTCGCGGGGGGGCGAAGAGACCCAGTACTTC.

This sequence joins TRBV2 and TRBJ1-1; 11 nucleotides match TRBD1. With 4 bases clipped from V and 5 bases from J, the junction kept 3 bases outside the gene matches. CDR1 is SNHLY and CDR2 is FYNNEI in the germline V gene. CDR3 length equals 14 residues. Here the CDR3 DNA reads TGTGCCAGCAGTGCAGGACAGGGGGCGACTGAAGCTTTCTTT. Translating it yields CASSAGQGATEAFF.

The chain couples TRBV3-1 (or the pseudogene TRBV3-2) to TRBJ2-5, with D maybe TRBD2 (6 bases). The CDR3 runs to 14 residues. V was shortened by 4 bases and J by 0 bases, with 9 bases between the two germline ends. Germline loops: CDR1 LGHDT, CDR2 YNNKEL (reference sequence). CDR3 sequence: CASSPRDYQETQYF. CDR3 DNA sequence: TGTGCCAGCAGCCCCCGGGACTACCAAGAGACCCAGTACTTC.

The V call is TRBV5-4, the J call TRBJ1-1; a weak D match, TRBD1 (5 bases). CDR3 size: 14 residues. With 1 base removed from V and 1 base from J, the gap between germline ends came to 8 bases. CDR1 and CDR2 (germline): SGHNT, YYREEE (reference sequence). The DNA of the CDR3 is TGTGCCAGCAGCTTGAGCAGGGCGAACACTGAAGCTTTCTTT. It yields the protein CASSLSRANTEAFF.

This clone has just a few counts. The rearrangement uses TRBV3-1 (or the pseudogene TRBV3-2) and TRBJ2-7, with 12 bases fitting TRBD2. J was trimmed by 3 bases and V by 3 bases; bases with no gene match: 6. CDR3 size: 16 residues. Germline assignment: CDR1 LGHDT and CDR2 YNNKEL (reference sequence). This chain's CDR3 is CASSHLGLAGIYEQYF. The CDR3 nucleotides read TGTGCCAGCAGCCACTTAGGACTAGCGGGAATCTACGAGCAGTACTTC.

This chain uses TRBV12-3 or TRBV12-4 with TRBJ2-5, with D hard to call. V lost 4 bases, J lost 5 bases, and 5 bases lay in between. The CDR3 loop spans 11 amino acids. The chain's CDR3 is CASSSRETQYF. DNA of the CDR3: TGTGCCAGCAGTTCCCGGGAGACCCAGTACTTC.

This chain joins TRBV19 and TRBJ1-2; 8 nucleotides align to TRBD1. This CDR3 is built from 15 residues. Germline V lookup: CDR1 LNHDA, CDR2 SQIVND (reference sequence). V was clipped by 9 bases and J by 2 bases; unmatched bases: 11. The CDR3 nucleotides are TGTGCCAGCCACCTTGGACAGGGTGGGAACTATGGCTACACCTTC. The encoded protein is CASHLGQGGNYGYTF. Filled out from reference TRBV19 and TRBJ1-2, the complete variable domain reads DGGITQSPKYLFRKEGQNVTLSCEQNLNHDAMYWYRQDPGQGLRLIYYSQIVNDFQKGDIAEGYSVSREKKESFPLTVTSAQKNPTAFYLCASHLGQGGNYGYTFGSGTRLTVV.

This clone was counted a single time. The rearrangement joins TRBV7-2 to TRBJ1-2; D is possibly TRBD1 (6 bases). Germline CDR1 reads SGHTA; CDR2 reads FQGNSA. The CDR3 has 15 amino acids. The ends were cut back, 5 bases at V and 5 bases at J, with 18 bases in the middle. The CDR3 region has the DNA TGTGCCAGCAGCCCGCAGGGGCCTTATTGGTATGGCTACACCTTC. Translated: CASSPQGPYWYGYTF.

The rearrangement joins TRBV5-1 to TRBJ2-5, with TRBD2 identical over 12 bases. CDR1 and CDR2 (germline): SGHRS, YFSETQ. V was pared by 4 bases and J by 1 base, with 5 bases of the junction left unmatched. The CDR3 spans 16 residues. This chain's CDR3 is CASSLPGLAGQETQYF. CDR3 DNA sequence: TGCGCCAGCAGCCTACCGGGACTAGCGGGCCAAGAGACCCAGTACTTC.

This clone was observed a handful of times. V and J are TRBV19 and TRBJ1-5; 9 nucleotides agree with TRBD1. The germline V gene has CDR1 LNHDA and CDR2 SQIVND (reference sequence). The CDR3 is 14 residues long. The V gene end was trimmed by 6 bases and the J gene end by 5 bases; junction bases not matched to a gene: 5. This chain's CDR3 is CASRDRGGDQPQHF. CDR3 coding DNA: TGTGCCAGTAGGGACAGGGGAGGGGATCAGCCCCAGCATTTT.

The chain carries TRBV19 and TRBJ2-3; perhaps TRBD1 as D (6 bases). Trimming stripped 6 bases from V and 3 bases from J, with 10 bases between. Germline values: CDR1 LNHDA, CDR2 SQIVND (reference sequence). The CDR3 spans 13 residues. CDR3: CASRDRNTDTQYF. The CDR3 region has the DNA TGTGCCAGTAGGGACAGAAATACAGATACGCAGTATTTT.

Only one count was recorded for this clone. The chain uses TRBV5-1 and TRBJ2-7, with a possible D match to TRBD1 (6 bases). This CDR3 is 14 amino acids long. CDR1 is SGHRS, CDR2 YFSETQ, per germline. Between the trimmed V and J ends, which lost 0 bases and 5 bases, there was a span of 12 bases. This CDR3 reads CASSLDSQGNEQYF. The CDR3 nucleotides read TGCGCCAGCAGCTTGGATTCACAGGGAAACGAGCAGTACTTC.

This chain joins TRBV28 and TRBJ1-2; 10 bases align to TRBD1. After removal of 10 bases from V and 4 bases from J, the junction contained 3 bases not matched to a gene. Germline values: CDR1 MDHEN, CDR2 SYDVKM. CDR3 length: 12 amino acids. CDR3 region: CATDRGSYGYTF. As DNA, the CDR3 is TGTGCCACGGACAGGGGGTCCTATGGCTACACCTTC.

The rearrangement uses TRBV7-3 and TRBJ2-3; 8 positions match TRBD2. The CDR3 is made up of 15 amino acids. V lost 5 bases, J lost 6 bases, and 10 bases stayed unmatched. Germline V gene data show CDR1 as SGHTA and CDR2 as FQGTGA. CDR3 sequence: CASSPGGGSLDTQYF. Written as DNA, the CDR3 is TGTGCCAGCAGCCCGGGCGGGGGGTCCTTGGATACGCAGTATTTT.

This sequence joins TRBV7-9 and TRBJ1-6; D possibly corresponds to TRBD1 (6 bases). CDR3 size: 14 residues. CDR1 and CDR2 from the germline V gene are SEHNR and FQNEAQ (reference sequence). V lost 7 bases to trimming and J lost 9 bases, with 16 bases between them. The CDR3 is CASMVGAESSPLHF. CDR3 coding DNA: TGTGCCAGCATGGTGGGGGCTGAAAGTTCACCCCTCCACTTT.